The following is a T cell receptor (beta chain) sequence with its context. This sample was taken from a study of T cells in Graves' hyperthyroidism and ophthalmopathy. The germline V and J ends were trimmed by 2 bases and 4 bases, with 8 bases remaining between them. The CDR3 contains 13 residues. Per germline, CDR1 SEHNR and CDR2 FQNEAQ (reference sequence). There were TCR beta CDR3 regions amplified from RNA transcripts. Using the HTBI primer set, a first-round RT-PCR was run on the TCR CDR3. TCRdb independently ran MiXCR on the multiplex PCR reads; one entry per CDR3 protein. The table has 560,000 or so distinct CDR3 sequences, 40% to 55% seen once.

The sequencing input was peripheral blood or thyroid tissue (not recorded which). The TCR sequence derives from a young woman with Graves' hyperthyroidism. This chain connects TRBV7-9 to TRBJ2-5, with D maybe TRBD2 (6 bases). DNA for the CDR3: TGTGCCAGCAGCTTAATCGGGGGAGAGACCCAGTACTTC. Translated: CASSLIGGETQYF.